This TCR beta chain stems from a study of regulatory T cells in long-lasting Graves disease. iRepertoire HTBI primers and Arm-PCR of CDR3 regions built TCR beta libraries. TCRdb recomputed calls from the multiplex PCR reads with MiXCR, one row per CDR3 protein. The sample gives hundreds of thousands of distinct CDR3 sequences, about 16% of which show up once; around a sixth is in the top ten. Germline CDR1 DFQATT, CDR2 SNEGSKA (reference sequence). V shed 1 base and J shed 1 base, with 10 bases lying between them. The CDR3 is 14 amino acids. Time point denoted: newly diagnosed GD, antithyroid drugs for less than 3 months. Extracted RNA from PBMCs served as the source of the TCR library. This clonotype was counted many times. What it binds is not known. Whole-study findings and limits: The study found TRBV28, TRBJ1-2 and TRBJ2-5 favored in persistent disease.

The sample was also reused in another study, on T cells in Graves' hyperthyroidism and ophthalmopathy. That report notes: Stable Graves' hyperthyroidism denoted no ophthalmopathy progression over 18 months. First-round RT-PCR of the TCR CDR3 relied on the HTBI primer set.

The source material was peripheral blood mononuclear cells (PBMCs), sampled at new diagnosis, from a patient treated with antithyroid drugs. The gene calls are TRBV20-1 and TRBJ1-1; possible D gene TRBD1, 6 bases. The sequence came from a woman in her twenties or thirties with Graves disease. The CDR3 DNA follows: TGCAGTGCTAGAGGGCGGGGGGCGAACACTGAAGCTTTCTTT. This gives the protein CSARGRGANTEAFF.